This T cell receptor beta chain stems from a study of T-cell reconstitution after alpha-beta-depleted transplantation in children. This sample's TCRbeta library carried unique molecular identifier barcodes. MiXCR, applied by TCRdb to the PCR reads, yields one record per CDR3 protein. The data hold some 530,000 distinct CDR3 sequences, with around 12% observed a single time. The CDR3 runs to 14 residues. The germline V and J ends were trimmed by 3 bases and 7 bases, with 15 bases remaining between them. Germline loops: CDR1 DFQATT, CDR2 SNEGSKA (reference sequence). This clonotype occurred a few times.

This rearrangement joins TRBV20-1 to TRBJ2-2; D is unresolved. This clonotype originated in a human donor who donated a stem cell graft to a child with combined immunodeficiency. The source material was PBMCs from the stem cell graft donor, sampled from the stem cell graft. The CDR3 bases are TGCAGTGCTAGTGAAACCATGACGTACGGGGAGCTGTTTTTT. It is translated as CSASETMTYGELFF.